This T cell receptor beta chain comes out of a study of T cell responses to AZD1222 COVID-19 vaccine. Study observations and caveats: Reportedly, close to half of spike-specific TCRs are directed against unmutated variant regions. Researchers took repertoire samples only after the peak T cell response had come.

Regarding this clone: The antigen remains undetermined.

The repertoire was sequenced with immunoSEQ multiplex PCR; TCRdb's copy has only in-frame clones and lacks some. The sample holds 75,000 to 95,000 clones, about 91% seen once. This CDR3 is 13 amino acids long. The V gene's germline CDR1 is SNHLY and CDR2 FYNNEI. The junction had 4 bases not matched to a gene; V was cut back by 6 bases and J by 4 bases. This sequence was found in an adult in good health. This sequence joins TRBV2 and TRBJ1-1, with TRBD1 identical over 8 bases. The input for sequencing was peripheral blood, taken on day 0 of MenACWY control vaccination. The DNA of the CDR3 is TGTGCCAGCAGACCAACAGGGGGCACTGAAGCTTTCTTT. Encoded protein: CASRPTGGTEAFF.